The rows below give T cell receptor beta chains drawn from one sample of a study of T cell responses to AZD1222 COVID-19 vaccine. Sequencing was performed with immunoSEQ multiplex PCR; in TCRdb, only in-frame clones are kept and a portion is missing. The repertoire holds over 100,000 clones, with roughly nine tenths as singletons. The sequenced sample was peripheral blood, obtained on day 0 of AZD1222 vaccination. The source is an adult in good health. Each CDR3 is given with its conserved first and last residue. The D gene is left open where the match is weak. Clone size appears in some rows only: once, few, many, or a class for an expanded clone.

CDR3nt | CDR3aa | d_gene | j_gene | abundance | v_gene
TGTGCCAGCAGCTTGGGGGCTCTTTTGGGGAAAGCTAACTATGGCTACACCTTC | CASSLGALLGKANYGYTF | - | TRBJ1-2 | - | TRBV5-8
TGTGCCAGCAGTTACGTCGGGGAAAATTCACCCCTCCACTTT | CASSYVGENSPLHF | - | TRBJ1-6 | - | TRBV6-5
TGTGCCAGCAGCTTAGCGTACAGGGGGCCTGGGGCCAACGTCCTGACTTTC | CASSLAYRGPGANVLTF | TRBD1 | TRBJ2-6 | - | TRBV7-9
TGCGCCAGCAGCTTGGGAGGGACAGGGGGAAACATTCAGTACTTC | CASSLGGTGGNIQYF | TRBD1 | TRBJ2-4 | - | TRBV5-1
TGTGCCAGCAGTTTTTCAGGGGCGGCCTATGGCTACACCTTC | CASSFSGAAYGYTF | - | TRBJ1-2 | - | TRBV27
TGTGCCAGCAGTCTAGACGAGGTCACTGAAGCTTTCTTT | CASSLDEVTEAFF | - | TRBJ1-1 | - | TRBV12-3/TRBV12-4
TGTGCCAGCAGCCCCCGGGACCGTGAGCAGTTCTTC | CASSPRDREQFF | - | TRBJ2-1 | once | TRBV5-4
TGTGCCAGCAGTCCCTGGGGGGGGGAGGCGTATGAGCAGTTCTTC | CASSPWGGEAYEQFF | TRBD2 | TRBJ2-1 | few | TRBV9
TGTGCCACCGCGGGACAGGGGGGGGCAACTAATGAAAAACTGTTTTTT | CATAGQGGATNEKLFF | TRBD1 | TRBJ1-4 | - | TRBV10-3
TGCGCCAGCAGCTTTCCTAGAGGGCTTCCAGATACGCAGTATTTT | CASSFPRGLPDTQYF | - | TRBJ2-3 | - | TRBV5-1
TGCGCCAGCAGCCAAGATTCTCTAGCGGGGGGCCACGAGCAGTACTTC | CASSQDSLAGGHEQYF | TRBD2 | TRBJ2-7 | - | TRBV4-1
TGTGCCAGCAGCCACAGTTGGGGGGACACTGAAGCTTTCTTT | CASSHSWGDTEAFF | - | TRBJ1-1 | - | TRBV14
TGTGCCAGCAGCTTAGTGCCTCCCTACAGGGCAGGAAAAAACATTCAGTACTTC | CASSLVPPYRAGKNIQYF | - | TRBJ2-4 | - | TRBV11-2
TGTGCCAGCTCACCGTTAGCGACCCTAGATAGCAATCAGCCCCAGCATTTT | CASSPLATLDSNQPQHF | - | TRBJ1-5 | - | TRBV18
TGTGCCAGCAGTTACTCGGGGGAGAAACTGTTTTTT | CASSYSGEKLFF | - | TRBJ1-4 | - | TRBV6-2/TRBV6-3
TGTGCCAGCAGCCATGGACAGGTCCACGAGCAGTACTTC | CASSHGQVHEQYF | TRBD1 | TRBJ2-7 | - | TRBV7-9
TGTGCCAGCAGCTTCATGGACAAGGAGGTAGGTGGCAATCAGCCCCAGCATTTT | CASSFMDKEVGGNQPQHF | - | TRBJ1-5 | - | TRBV11-2
TGTGCCAGCAGCCCAAACCAAGAGACCCAGTACTTC | CASSPNQETQYF | - | TRBJ2-5 | - | TRBV3-1/TRBV3-2
TGTGCCAGCAGCTTAGCGAGGGACAGGGTTGACTCACCCCTCCACTTT | CASSLARDRVDSPLHF | TRBD1 | TRBJ1-6 | - | TRBV7-8
TGTGCCAGCAGCCAAGGCCAATGGGAGCAGTACTTC | CASSQGQWEQYF | - | TRBJ2-7 | - | TRBV3-1/TRBV3-2
TGTGCCTGGAGTGTACACGGGGCCAAAGAGACCCAGTACTTC | CAWSVHGAKETQYF | - | TRBJ2-5 | - | TRBV30
TGTGCCAGTAGTCAATTTCACGGGGAGGGCCTAGGATATGGCTACACCTTC | CASSQFHGEGLGYGYTF | - | TRBJ1-2 | - | TRBV19
TGTGCCAGCAGCCTAGACAGGGGATACACTGAAGCTTTCTTT | CASSLDRGYTEAFF | TRBD1 | TRBJ1-1 | - | TRBV25-1
TGTGCCAGCAGATACGGGGGGGGCACAGATACGCAGTATTTT | CASRYGGGTDTQYF | TRBD2 | TRBJ2-3 | once | TRBV5-5
TGTGCCTGGAGTGTTTTGGTTGGGAATTCACCCCTCCACTTT | CAWSVLVGNSPLHF | - | TRBJ1-6 | - | TRBV30
TGTGCCAGCAGCGGGACAGGGTCCCCCTCTGGGGCCAACGTCCTGACTTTC | CASSGTGSPSGANVLTF | TRBD1 | TRBJ2-6 | - | TRBV9
TGTGCCAGCAGTTTCACGGGATCCCAGCCCCAGCATTTT | CASSFTGSQPQHF | - | TRBJ1-5 | - | TRBV6-5
TGCAGCGCCGAGGGCGGGGCCTCAACCCAGTACTTC | CSAEGGASTQYF | - | TRBJ2-5 | - | TRBV29-1
TGCGCCAGCCGGGAACAGCCTAACTATGGCTACACCTTC | CASREQPNYGYTF | - | TRBJ1-2 | - | TRBV10-2
TGTGCCTGGAAGGGGACAGGGGGTGAAGCTTTCTTT | CAWKGTGGEAFF | TRBD1 | TRBJ1-1 | - | TRBV30
TGTGCCAGCAGCCCGCGACCCGACAGGATTTATGGCTACACCTTC | CASSPRPDRIYGYTF | - | TRBJ1-2 | - | TRBV3-1/TRBV3-2
TGTGCCAGCAGCTTAAGAGGTCTCCAGGGGCGGGACGAGCAGTACTTC | CASSLRGLQGRDEQYF | - | TRBJ2-7 | - | TRBV7-2
TGTGCCAGCAGCCAAGCCGGGACCGCGGATGGCTACACCTTC | CASSQAGTADGYTF | - | TRBJ1-2 | - | TRBV3-1/TRBV3-2
TGTGCCAGCAGCCCCCTAACGGGGGACAGGGTCCACTCTGGAAACACCATATATTTT | CASSPLTGDRVHSGNTIYF | TRBD1 | TRBJ1-3 | - | TRBV7-9
TGTGCCAGCACCCGAACAGACAACTGGAATGAGCAGTTCTTC | CASTRTDNWNEQFF | - | TRBJ2-1 | - | TRBV6-5